These 26 T cell receptor beta chains originate from one sample sequenced in a study of shared clonotypes between healthy human individuals. Profiled with immunoSEQ multiplex PCR; TCRdb holds only in-frame clones, not every one. The sample consists of roughly 700,000 clones, 74% of them appearing once. Sequenced sample: memory CD4+ T cells sorted from blood. Subset described: CD45RA-negative fraction. These receptors were collected from a woman aged 25-40 years in good health.

In the case of this clone: This may arise from a read error, as a much more abundant clone is one base away. J is TRBJ1-3 and V is TRBV5-4, with a weak D call TRBD1 (6 bases). This CDR3 region has 14 residues. From germline, CDR1 is SGHNT and CDR2 YYREEE (reference sequence). The CDR3 region is CASSQGHSGNTIYF. DNA for the CDR3: TGCGCCAGCAGCCAGGGACACTCTGGAAACACCATATATTTT.

This chain joins TRBV7-9 and TRBJ1-1; 9 bases align to TRBD1. The CDR3 has 14 residues. J lost 3 bases, V lost 4 bases, and 3 bases had no gene match. Per the germline V gene, CDR1 is SEHNR and CDR2 is FQNEAQ (reference sequence). The chain's CDR3 is CASSSDRGHTEAFF. CDR3 sequence (DNA): TGTGCCAGCAGCTCGGACAGGGGACACACTGAAGCTTTCTTT.

This clone was picked up a small number of times. Other DNA sequences in the sample encode the same CDR3. The V gene is TRBV5-1, the J gene TRBJ1-1; no firm D call. Trimming took 0 bases from V and 2 from J, leaving 8 bases between them. The CDR3 sequence is 14 residues long. Per germline, CDR1 SGHRS and CDR2 YFSETQ. CDR3 residues: CASSLGTVNTEAFF. DNA for the CDR3: TGCGCCAGCAGCTTGGGGACGGTAAACACTGAAGCTTTCTTT.

J is TRBJ1-2 and V is TRBV7-9, with TRBD1 matching over 12 bases. V shed 5 bases and J 2 bases; nucleotides not matched to a gene: 3. CDR1 is SEHNR and CDR2 is FQNEAQ in the germline V gene (reference sequence). This CDR3 comprises 15 residues. In nucleotides, the CDR3 is TGTGCCAGCAGCCCGGGGACAGGGGGCAACTATGGCTACACCTTC. It encodes CASSPGTGGNYGYTF.

V and J are TRBV28 and TRBJ1-2, with D possibly matching TRBD1 (6 bases). The CDR3 runs 15 residues. Per the germline V gene, CDR1 is MDHEN and CDR2 is SYDVKM. Trimming took off 6 bases at V and 8 bases at J, with 22 bases between the two ends. For the CDR3, the DNA is TGTGCCAGCAGATCTAGAGGACAGTTCGGTCGCGGCTACACCTTC. Amino acid sequence: CASRSRGQFGRGYTF.

This clone was seen just once. The genes are TRBV11-3 and TRBJ2-3; 7 bases fit TRBD1. V was clipped by 1 base and J by 2 bases; unmatched bases: 3. Germline V lookup: CDR1 SGHNT, CDR2 YENEEA. This CDR3 region has 15 residues. CDR3 in DNA: TGTGCCAGCAGCTTAGGAGGGGGCCTCACAGATACGCAGTATTTT. This codes for CASSLGGGLTDTQYF.

This clone was detected a few times. The chain joins TRBV6-6 to TRBJ1-2, with 8 nucleotides matching TRBD1. The germline V gene has CDR1 MNHNY and CDR2 SVGAGI (reference sequence). The CDR3 extends over 15 amino acids. V lost 2 bases to trimming and J lost 2 bases; unmatched junction nucleotides: 4. The CDR3: CASSYRQGKNYGYTF. The CDR3 DNA follows: TGTGCCAGCAGTTACCGACAGGGGAAAAACTATGGCTACACCTTC.

This chain joins TRBV25-1 and TRBJ2-5; the match to TRBD2 covers 11 bases. V shed 0 bases and J 3 bases; nucleotides not matched to a gene: 3. Germline values: CDR1 MGHDK, CDR2 SYGVNS. There are 16 residues in the CDR3. The CDR3 DNA reads TGTGCCAGCAGTGAATATCCTAGCGGGAGGAAAGAGACCCAGTACTTC. This translates into CASSEYPSGRKETQYF.

This sequence joins TRBV27 and TRBJ2-1, with D uncertain. V lost 4 bases and J 10 bases, leaving 11 bases between the germline ends. Germline V CDR1 and CDR2: MNHEY, SMNVEV (reference sequence). The CDR3 runs 12 residues. CDR3 loop: CASSSGRREQFF. DNA for the CDR3: TGTGCCAGCAGTTCCGGGCGAAGGGAGCAGTTCTTC.

The rearrangement links TRBV4-2 to TRBJ1-4; 7 bases map to TRBD1. Germline CDR1 LGHNA, CDR2 YNFKEQ. V lost 0 bases and J lost 7; bases outside the gene matches: 5. This CDR3 has 15 residues. The CDR3 DNA reads TGTGCCAGCAGCCAAGAGACAGGGCGGGGTGAAAAACTGTTTTTT. Amino acid sequence: CASSQETGRGEKLFF.

The chain couples TRBV19 to TRBJ2-5; D gene ambiguous. V lost 5 bases, J lost 1 base, and 14 bases lay in between. Germline V CDR1 and CDR2: LNHDA, SQIVND (reference sequence). CDR3 length equals 15 residues. CDR3 residues: CASSSPSRSQETQYF. Here the CDR3 DNA reads TGTGCCAGTAGTTCACCCTCAAGGAGCCAAGAGACCCAGTACTTC.

The chain recombines TRBV10-3 with TRBJ2-3, with 8 nucleotides matching TRBD1. Trimming removed 0 bases from V and 4 bases from J; junction bases left unmatched: 9. There are 17 residues in the CDR3. In germline, CDR1 is ENHRY, CDR2 SYGVKD. CDR3 coding DNA: TGTGCCATCAGTGAGTCCGTTTCTTCGGACAGGGCAGATACGCAGTATTTT. Translation gives CAISESVSSDRADTQYF.

The gene calls are TRBV28 and TRBJ1-2; no reliable D call. The CDR3 covers 17 residues. Trimming left V 7 bases short and J 0 bases short, with 21 bases between. CDR1 MDHEN and CDR2 SYDVKM come from the germline V gene. Here the CDR3 DNA reads TGTGCCAGCACCCCGAATGGGTTAGGCCCAACTAACTATGGCTACACCTTC. Encoded protein: CASTPNGLGPTNYGYTF.

The chain couples TRBV27 to TRBJ2-7; possible D gene TRBD2, 5 bases. The CDR3 has 17 amino acids. Trimming shortened V by 3 bases and J by 0 bases, and 18 bases separated the two germline ends. The V gene's germline CDR1 is MNHEY and CDR2 SMNVEV (reference sequence). The CDR3 DNA is TGTGCCAGCAGTTTTAATCGGGGTTACTTGAGCTCCTACGAGCAGTACTTC. It codes for CASSFNRGYLSSYEQYF.

The chain employs TRBV7-6 and TRBJ2-7; 9 nucleotides agree with TRBD1. The germline CDR1 and CDR2 sequences are SGHVS and FNYEAQ. Trimming at V came to 5 bases and at J to 6 bases, leaving 11 bases not matched to a gene. The CDR3 runs to 15 residues. The DNA of the CDR3 is TGTGCCAGCAGCCCGACCGGGACAGGGAGTGGCGAGCAGTACTTC. It codes for CASSPTGTGSGEQYF. The whole variable domain, filled in from reference TRBV7-6 and TRBJ2-7, reads GAGVSQSPRYKVTKRGQDVALRCDPISGHVSLYWYRQALGQGPEFLTYFNYEAQQDKSGLPNDRFSAERPEGSISTLTIQRTEQRDSAMYRCASSPTGTGSGEQYFGPGTRLTVT.

The chain recombines TRBV27 with TRBJ2-1; the match to TRBD2 covers 8 bases. Per the germline V gene, CDR1 is MNHEY and CDR2 is SMNVEV (reference sequence). V lost 5 bases and J lost 5; bases outside the gene matches: 11. CDR3 length: 16 residues. Here the CDR3 DNA reads TGTGCCAGCAGTCCGCGGGAGGAGGGCCCAAACAATGAGCAGTTCTTC. The encoded protein is CASSPREEGPNNEQFF.

This clone was observed a handful of times. This sequence joins TRBV20-1 and TRBJ1-1; tentatively, D is TRBD1 (5 bases). V lost 7 bases to trimming and J lost 2 bases, with 8 bases between them. CDR3 length: 11 residues. The germline CDR1 and CDR2 sequences are DFQATT and SNEGSKA (reference sequence). The DNA for the CDR3 is TGCAGTGGTAGGGGTAACACTGAAGCTTTCTTT. Protein sequence: CSGRGNTEAFF.

This clone was seen just once. The chain employs TRBV28 and TRBJ2-3; 7 bases agree with TRBD2. Germline assignment: CDR1 MDHEN and CDR2 SYDVKM. The V and J ends lost 8 bases and 2 bases, in that order; junction bases with no gene match: 4. The CDR3 runs to 13 residues. CDR3 coding DNA: TGTGCCAGCGGCAGGGACTACACAGATACGCAGTATTTT. Its translation is CASGRDYTDTQYF.

The gene calls are TRBV15 and TRBJ1-2, with TRBD1 matching 8 bases. CDR3 length equals 18 residues. Germline lookup yields CDR1 LNHNV and CDR2 YYDKDF (reference sequence). J gave up 3 bases and V 0 bases, and 12 bases lay outside the gene matches. CDR3 amino acids: CATSREVVQGAMDYGYTF. The CDR3 DNA sequence: TGTGCCACCAGCAGAGAGGTGGTCCAGGGGGCGATGGACTATGGCTACACCTTC.

V and J are TRBV6-4 and TRBJ2-1; 16 bases match TRBD2. The CDR3 sequence is 19 residues long. Germline CDR1 is MRHNA and CDR2 is SNTAGT. The trim removed 2 bases at V and 1 base at J, leaving 5 bases unmatched. The CDR3 DNA reads TGTGCCAGCAGTGACACCGGGACTAGCGGGAGGGAATCCTACAATGAGCAGTTCTTC. Translated: CASSDTGTSGRESYNEQFF.

The chain has TRBV2 and TRBJ2-7, with D unclear. The CDR3 sequence is 13 residues long. Trimming removed 7 bases from V and 6 bases from J, with 16 bases in between. Germline CDR1 is SNHLY and CDR2 is FYNNEI. The CDR3 region is CASTPQLSGEQYF. The CDR3 region has the DNA TGTGCCAGCACCCCTCAATTGTCGGGCGAGCAGTACTTC.

J is TRBJ2-2 and V is TRBV29-1; 10 nucleotides align to TRBD2. The CDR3 has 14 residues. From germline, CDR1 is SQVTM and CDR2 ANQGSEA. Trimming at V came to 6 bases and at J to 4 bases, leaving 5 bases not matched to a gene. The CDR3 loop reads CSVGTSEITGELFF. Written as DNA, the CDR3 is TGCAGCGTAGGGACTAGCGAGATCACCGGGGAGCTGTTTTTT.

The V call is TRBV7-3, the J call TRBJ2-1; 7 positions match TRBD2. Germline V CDR1 and CDR2: SGHTA, FQGTGA. This CDR3 contains 15 residues. The junction had 8 bases not matched to a gene; V was cut back by 5 bases and J by 4 bases. CDR3 coding DNA: TGTGCCAGCAGCCAGGGCTCTAGCGGATACAATGAGCAGTTCTTC. It specifies CASSQGSSGYNEQFF.

The gene calls are TRBV21-1 and TRBJ2-5; TRBD1 is the table's D call, not checked against the DNA. TRBV21-1 is shown as a pseudogene. CDR3 length: 17 residues. The CDR3 region has the DNA TGTGCCAGCAGCATAAAAACTGAGTGGGCAGGGCGAGAGACCCAGTACTTC. It specifies CASSIKTEWAGRETQYF.

This chain links TRBV19 with TRBJ2-3; 7 bases line up with TRBD1. The CDR3 has 16 amino acids. Germline loops: CDR1 LNHDA, CDR2 SQIVND (reference sequence). V lost 4 bases, J lost 1 base, and 8 bases stayed unmatched. The CDR3 DNA follows: TGTGCCAGTAGTAGCCGACAGGGATTGGGCACAGATACGCAGTATTTT. Translation gives CASSSRQGLGTDTQYF.

The V and J genes are TRBV28 and TRBJ2-7, with TRBD2 matching 10 bases. J gave up 4 bases and V 7 bases, and 10 bases lay outside the gene matches. This CDR3 comprises 15 residues. CDR1 is MDHEN and CDR2 is SYDVKM in the germline V gene. CDR3 sequence (DNA): TGTGCCAGCAATTCTCTAGCGGGAGCTTGGTACGAGCAGTACTTC. Translating it yields CASNSLAGAWYEQYF.